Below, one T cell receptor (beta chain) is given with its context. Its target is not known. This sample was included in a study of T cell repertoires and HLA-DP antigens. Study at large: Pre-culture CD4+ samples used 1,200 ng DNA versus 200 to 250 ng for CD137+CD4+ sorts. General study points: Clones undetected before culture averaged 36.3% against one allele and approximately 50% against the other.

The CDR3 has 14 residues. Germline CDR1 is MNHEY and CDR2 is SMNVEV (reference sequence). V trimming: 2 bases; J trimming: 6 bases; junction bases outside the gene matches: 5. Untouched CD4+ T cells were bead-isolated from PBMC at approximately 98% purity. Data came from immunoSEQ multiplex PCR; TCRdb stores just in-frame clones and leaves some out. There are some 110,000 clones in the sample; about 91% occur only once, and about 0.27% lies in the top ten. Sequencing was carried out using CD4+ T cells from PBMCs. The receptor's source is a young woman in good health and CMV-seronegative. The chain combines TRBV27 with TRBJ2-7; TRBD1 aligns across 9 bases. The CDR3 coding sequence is TGTGCCAGCAGTTTAAGGGGGACAGGGTTCGAGCAGTACTTC. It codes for CASSLRGTGFEQYF.